The next 9 T cell receptor beta chains were all read from a single sample in a study of T cells after yellow fever vaccination. TCRdb re-called the 5' RACE reads with MiXCR, one entry per CDR3 protein. The table includes roughly 68,000 distinct CDR3 sequences, approximately 7% detected once. The sequencing used CD8+ T cells sorted from PBMCs, collected 35 to 50 days after the first yellow fever vaccination. The receptors derive from a man aged 18 to 30 who received the YFV17D yellow fever vaccine.

This clonotype turned up a few times. V gene TRBV4-3 combines with J gene TRBJ2-3; D is perhaps TRBD1 (5 bases). Trimming took off 0 bases at V and 4 bases at J, with 17 bases between the two ends. The germline CDR1 and CDR2 sequences are LGHNA and YSLEER. The CDR3 runs 17 residues. The CDR3 sequence is CASSQEYASVGPDTQYF. CDR3 in DNA: TGCGCCAGCAGCCAAGAGTATGCCTCCGTGGGGCCAGATACGCAGTATTTT.

This clonotype was found many times. This rearrangement joins TRBV4-3 to TRBJ2-1; 14 nucleotides line up with TRBD2. V was pared by 2 bases and J by 5 bases, with 5 bases of the junction left unmatched. The CDR3 runs 17 residues. Germline-derived CDR1 and CDR2 are LGHNA and YSLEER. This CDR3 is CASSQRTGLAGDNEQFF. In nucleotides, the CDR3 is TGCGCCAGCAGCCAAAGGACGGGACTAGCGGGGGACAATGAGCAGTTCTTC.

This clonotype was observed many times. The chain is built from TRBV4-2 and TRBJ2-5; 7 bases are a match to TRBD1. Germline loops: CDR1 LGHNA, CDR2 YNFKEQ. Unmatched junction bases numbered 10, after V lost 5 bases and J lost 4 bases. The CDR3 spans 15 residues. Written as DNA, the CDR3 is TGTGCCAGCAGCTCCTCAGACAGGGATGGAGAGACCCAGTACTTC. Protein: CASSSSDRDGETQYF.

In its sample, this clonotype was seen many times. The rearrangement uses TRBV7-6 and TRBJ1-2; a possible D gene is TRBD1 (6 bases). Germline V lookup: CDR1 SGHVS, CDR2 FNYEAQ. This CDR3 is 13 amino acids long. V lost 4 bases, J lost 8 bases, and 14 bases lay in between. CDR3 sequence: CASSSAGAKGYTF. In nucleotides, the CDR3 is TGTGCCAGCAGCTCGGCGGGGGCGAAAGGCTACACCTTC.

This clonotype was observed at least ten times. The CDR3 protein is CASSQVIDKFF. DNA for the CDR3: TGTGCCAGCAGCCAAGTAATAGATAAGTTCTTC. The chain joins TRBV14 to TRBJ2-1; no clear D gene. This CDR3 has 11 residues. Trimming removed 1 base at V and 14 bases at J, with 9 bases between. Germline lookup yields CDR1 SGHDN and CDR2 FVKESK.

The chain uses TRBV2 and TRBJ2-1, with TRBD2 matching over 10 bases. The germline V gene has CDR1 SNHLY and CDR2 FYNNEI. J was trimmed by 9 bases and V by 0 bases; bases with no gene match: 11. This CDR3 is 17 amino acids long. In DNA, the CDR3 is TGTGCCAGCAGTGAAGCGCGGAGAGCGGGGGGGCGCAGTGAGCAGTTCTTC. Encoded protein: CASSEARRAGGRSEQFF.

There are many counts of this clonotype. The chain couples TRBV7-9 to TRBJ1-1; possibly TRBD1 for D (6 bases). The CDR3 is made up of 11 amino acids. Trimming left V 5 bases short and J 11 bases short, with 12 bases between. In germline, CDR1 is SEHNR, CDR2 FQNEAQ (reference sequence). This chain's CDR3 is CASSPIQGAFF. The CDR3 DNA sequence: TGTGCCAGCAGCCCGATCCAGGGGGCTTTCTTT.

This clonotype was counted many times. The chain uses TRBV28 and TRBJ2-7, with D unresolved. The CDR3 is 14 residues long. Germline CDR1 MDHEN, CDR2 SYDVKM. The V end lost 5 bases, the J end lost 5 bases, and 16 bases lay between the germline ends. The CDR3 nucleotides read TGTGCCAGCAGTCACCCAGGAAGGGCCCACGAGCAGTACGTC. As protein: CASSHPGRAHEQYV.

This clonotype was observed many times. V is TRBV5-4 and J is TRBJ2-3, with D perhaps TRBD1 or TRBD2 (5 bases each). V lost 3 bases, J lost 0 bases, and 11 bases lay in between. Germline lookup yields CDR1 SGHNT and CDR2 YYREEE (reference sequence). The CDR3 spans 15 residues. CDR3 amino acids: CASSSPGRSTDTQYF. CDR3 nucleotide sequence: TGTGCCAGCAGCTCGCCGGGACGGAGCACAGATACGCAGTATTTT.